This TCR beta chain was sequenced for a study of T-cell reconstitution after alpha-beta-depleted transplantation in children. The library targeted TCRbeta and was prepared with unique molecular identifiers. Each CDR3 protein is one row after TCRdb ran MiXCR on the PCR reads. The table records roughly 790,000 distinct CDR3 sequences, approximately 15% of them present only once. This clonotype was seen repeatedly, ten times or more. Looked up from germline, CDR1 is SEHNR and CDR2 is FQNEAQ (reference sequence). The V gene lost 5 bases and the J gene lost 2 bases, with 12 bases spanning the gap. The length of the CDR3 is 14 residues.

This material consisted of PBMCs, mostly from graft donor cells, taken 360 days after TCRalphabeta/CD19-depleted stem cell transplant. The TCR comes from a male patient aged 10 to 17 who had a stem cell transplant for acute lymphoblastic leukemia, so the T cells may come from the graft donor. The gene calls are TRBV7-9 and TRBJ1-1, with a tentative D call TRBD1 (5 bases). The CDR3 region has the DNA TGTGCCAGCAGCGGATTCAGGGTAAACACTGAAGCTTTCTTT. It translates to CASSGFRVNTEAFF.